This is a list of T cell receptor beta chains from one sample in a study of T cell repertoires in cytomegalovirus infection. TCRdb analysed the reads with MiXCR anew, one entry per CDR3 protein. This table has hundreds of thousands of distinct CDR3 sequences, around 29% appearing once. Their antigens are not known. The specimen was cultured CD8+ T cells from PBMCs, collected from culture after CMV antigen stimulation. These receptors all come from a human donor in good health (CMV status not recorded). Some clones in this sample may be carry-over from other donors' samples. The CDR3 runs from the conserved cysteine through the conserved F or W. Fields, in order: V gene, J gene, D gene, clone size, CDR3 protein, CDR3 DNA. The D gene is left open where the match is weak. Clone size appears in some rows only: once, few, many, or a class for an expanded clone.

TRBV11-2	TRBJ1-2	.	.	CASSLNWQGANYGYTF	TGTGCCAGCAGCTTAAACTGGCAGGGCGCTAACTATGGCTACACCTTC
TRBV12-3/TRBV12-4	TRBJ2-2	TRBD2	few	CASSSMSGGPRTGELFF	TGTGCCAGCAGTTCCATGTCGGGGGGGCCTCGGACCGGGGAGCTGTTTTTT
TRBV5-6	TRBJ2-2	.	few	CASRSNTGELFF	TGTGCCAGCAGATCTAACACCGGGGAGCTGTTTTTT
TRBV19	TRBJ2-1	TRBD2	.	CASSAGLAVPDYNEQFF	TGTGCCAGTAGCGCGGGACTAGCGGTTCCCGACTACAATGAGCAGTTCTTC
TRBV7-2	TRBJ2-3	TRBD1	many	CASSLPGQGLPDTQYF	TGTGCCAGCAGCTTGCCGGGACAGGGCCTCCCAGATACGCAGTATTTT
TRBV27	TRBJ1-4	.	few	CASSPGLRSEKLFF	TGTGCCAGCAGTCCGGGACTCAGAAGTGAAAAACTGTTTTTT
TRBV5-1	TRBJ2-3	TRBD2	.	CASSLVTSGATDTQYF	TGCGCCAGCAGCCTTGTGACTAGCGGGGCCACAGATACGCAGTATTTT
TRBV25-1	TRBJ2-5	.	.	CASSEWASEETQYF	TGTGCCAGCAGTGAATGGGCTTCAGAAGAGACCCAGTACTTC
TRBV2	TRBJ1-5	.	many	CASSAGRQGSNQPQHF	TGTGCCAGCAGTGCCGGTCGCCAAGGGAGCAATCAGCCCCAGCATTTT
TRBV4-2	TRBJ2-2	.	.	CASSQDPGNTGELFF	TGTGCCAGCAGCCAAGATCCAGGAAACACCGGGGAGCTGTTTTTT
TRBV7-2	TRBJ2-2	TRBD2	many	CASSFSSGGTPTGELFF	TGTGCCAGCAGCTTTTCTAGCGGGGGGACCCCCACCGGGGAGCTGTTTTTT
TRBV29-1	TRBJ1-1	.	.	CSVGRINTEAFF	TGCAGCGTGGGACGGATAAACACTGAAGCTTTCTTT
TRBV28	TRBJ2-2	TRBD2	.	CASSFPSRGGQGELFF	TGTGCCAGCAGTTTCCCCTCGCGGGGGGGCCAAGGGGAGCTGTTTTTT
TRBV6-5	TRBJ2-2	TRBD2	.	CASSYTPGLEAGELFF	TGTGCCAGCAGTTACACACCGGGACTAGAGGCCGGGGAGCTGTTTTTT
TRBV29-1	TRBJ1-3	.	.	CSFRISGNTIYF	TGCAGCTTCCGGATCTCTGGAAACACCATATATTTT
TRBV6-5	TRBJ2-7	.	.	CASSNRDTPYEQYF	TGTGCCAGCAGTAACCGGGACACCCCCTACGAGCAGTACTTC
TRBV7-9	TRBJ1-4	.	.	CASSTATNEKLFF	TGTGCCAGCAGCACTGCAACTAATGAAAAACTGTTTTTT
TRBV5-6	TRBJ1-5	.	.	CASSRTGQPQHF	TGTGCCAGCAGCCGGACTGGACAGCCCCAGCATTTT
TRBV18	TRBJ2-1	TRBD2	.	CASSVRLAAYNEQFF	TGTGCCAGCTCGGTCCGACTAGCGGCCTACAATGAGCAGTTCTTC
TRBV7-6	TRBJ2-1	.	.	CASSSLIGGTYNEQFF	TGTGCCAGCAGCTCCTTAATTGGGGGGACCTACAATGAGCAGTTCTTC
TRBV20-1	TRBJ2-3	TRBD2	few	CSASGGATDTQYF	TGCAGTGCTAGCGGGGGGGCCACAGATACGCAGTATTTT
TRBV4-1	TRBJ1-5	.	.	CASSQLFGGGNQPQHF	TGCGCCAGCAGCCAACTCTTTGGGGGAGGCAATCAGCCCCAGCATTTT
TRBV7-8	TRBJ2-3	TRBD2	many	CASSLARSGGSTDTQYF	TGTGCCAGCAGCTTAGCCCGTAGCGGGGGATCCACAGATACGCAGTATTTT
TRBV6-2/TRBV6-3	TRBJ1-6	.	few	CASSGSVPFWDSPLHF	TGTGCCAGCAGTGGCTCAGTTCCCTTTTGGGATTCACCCCTCCACTTT
TRBV4-1	TRBJ1-2	.	few	CASSQESDYYGYTF	TGCGCCAGCAGCCAAGAGAGTGACTACTATGGCTACACCTTC
TRBV19	TRBJ1-5	.	many	CASSILNLGGNQPQHF	TGTGCCAGTAGTATCTTAAATTTAGGGGGCAATCAGCCCCAGCATTTT
TRBV4-3	TRBJ1-2	TRBD1	few	CASSERQGGRYGYTF	TGCGCCAGCAGCGAACGACAGGGCGGCCGCTATGGCTACACCTTC
TRBV15	TRBJ2-1	TRBD2	.	CATSRDRRVRGGGNEQFF	TGTGCCACCAGCAGAGATCGGAGGGTGCGGGGGGGGGGTAATGAGCAGTTCTTC
TRBV25-1	TRBJ1-2	.	.	CASSDGQGYTF	TGTGCCAGCAGTGACGGGCAGGGCTACACCTTC
TRBV7-9	TRBJ1-1	.	few	CASSPSADTEAFF	TGTGCCAGCAGCCCGAGTGCGGACACTGAAGCTTTCTTT
TRBV27	TRBJ1-6	.	many	CASSLPAPNSPLHF	TGTGCCAGCAGTTTGCCAGCGCCCAATTCACCCCTCCACTTT
TRBV27	TRBJ2-5	TRBD2	few	CASKVVLAGRETQYF	TGTGCCAGCAAGGTCGTTCTAGCGGGGAGAGAGACCCAGTACTTC
TRBV5-3	TRBJ2-1	.	many	CARSLEGRVGYNEQFF	TGTGCCAGAAGCTTGGAGGGCAGGGTAGGGTACAATGAGCAGTTCTTC
TRBV7-6	TRBJ2-3	TRBD2	many	CASSLSGLAGGTDTQYF	TGTGCCAGCAGCTTATCGGGACTAGCGGGGGGCACAGATACGCAGTATTTT
TRBV2	TRBJ1-6	.	.	CASSEARYSYNSPLHF	TGTGCCAGCAGTGAAGCTCGGTACTCCTATAATTCACCCCTCCACTTT
TRBV20-1	TRBJ2-2	.	.	CSARDPDNPNTGELFF	TGCAGTGCTAGAGATCCTGATAACCCGAACACCGGGGAGCTGTTTTTT
TRBV12-3/TRBV12-4	TRBJ1-6	.	.	CASSFTGVWGSPLHF	TGTGCCAGCAGTTTCACCGGCGTTTGGGGTTCACCCCTCCACTTT